The 21 T cell receptor beta chains listed next were all sequenced from one sample in a study of graft-versus-host responses after intestinal transplantation (dated by TCRdb to the early 2020s). The library was built by means of the immunoSEQ multiplex PCR assay. The clones in this table, taken by TCRdb from immuneACCESS, are in-frame only. Not every clone is retained; where verified, under half of the shortfall comes from an unresolved V gene, and the cause of the rest is unknown. This sample has 6,000 to 9,000 clones in its table, and about 29% of those were observed once. Around 3.9% of the sample is taken by the ten largest. The meaning of the sample's time point label: cells obtained before transplantation from donor or recipient. This specimen was alloreactive CD4+ T cells from a mixed lymphocyte reaction culture, taken before transplantation. The cell subset or site label, read with the paper, signifies: CFSE-low proliferating T cells sorted from roughly 6-day pre-transplant mixed lymphocyte reaction (GvH or HvG direction). The receptors originated from a human patient who was an organ donor for intestinal transplantation.

The chain joins TRBV11-2 to TRBJ1-2, with TRBD1 matching over 7 bases. The length of the CDR3 is 15 residues. V dropped 5 bases and J dropped 4; count of bases not matched to a gene: 10. Germline-derived CDR1 and CDR2 are SGHAT and FQNNGV. CDR3 bases: TGTGCCAGCAGCCCAGACAGGGCGCTTGGCTATGGCTACACCTTC. It codes for CASSPDRALGYGYTF.

The rearrangement uses TRBV7-9 and TRBJ2-3; D uncertain. The ends were cut back, 3 bases at V and 4 bases at J, with 5 bases in the middle. Germline CDR1 SEHNR, CDR2 FQNEAQ (reference sequence). The CDR3 length is 12 residues. CDR3 sequence: CASSFVADTQYF. CDR3 bases: TGTGCCAGCAGCTTCGTTGCAGATACGCAGTATTTT.

The CDR3 loop is CASSTRQGADTGELFF. The DNA for the CDR3 is TGTGCCAGCAGCACCAGACAGGGGGCCGACACCGGGGAGCTGTTTTTT. The V gene is TRBV21-1, the J gene TRBJ2-2; TRBD1 is taken as the D call from the table, unchecked against the DNA. TRBV21-1 is deemed a pseudogene. This CDR3 spans 16 amino acids.

This clone is termed medium-sized. This chain connects TRBV6-6 to TRBJ1-5; perhaps TRBD1 as D (6 bases). The ends were cut back, 2 bases at V and 3 bases at J, with 11 bases in the middle. The CDR3 totals 15 residues. Germline CDR1 is MNHNY and CDR2 is SVGAGI (reference sequence). CDR3 nucleotide sequence: TGTGCCAGCAGTTACGGACAGCCCTTCAATCAGCCCCAGCATTTT. As protein: CASSYGQPFNQPQHF.

The sample holds a few counts of this clone. V usage is TRBV11-2 and J usage is TRBJ2-7, with D possibly being TRBD2 (6 bases). Germline CDR1 SGHAT, CDR2 FQNNGV. The length of the CDR3 is 14 residues. V was pared by 1 base and J by 6 bases, with 13 bases between. The CDR3 loop is CASSLAGVPSEQYF. In DNA form, the CDR3 reads TGTGCCAGCAGCTTAGCGGGAGTACCCTCCGAGCAGTACTTC.

In this sample, this clone turned up a few times. The V gene is TRBV5-4, the J gene TRBJ2-1; D is unresolved. The CDR3 runs 14 residues. Germline assignment: CDR1 SGHNT and CDR2 YYREEE (reference sequence). Between the trimmed V and J ends, which lost 0 bases and 6 bases, there was a span of 10 bases. The CDR3 loop is CASSLEPRANEQFF. The CDR3 DNA reads as TGTGCCAGCAGCTTGGAGCCTAGAGCCAATGAGCAGTTCTTC.

The V call is TRBV11-3, the J call TRBJ2-7; 16 bases match TRBD2. V gave up 5 bases and J gave up 2 bases; unmatched junction bases: 9. This CDR3 is 18 amino acids long. CDR1 SGHNT and CDR2 YENEEA come from the germline V gene. The DNA for the CDR3 is TGTGCCAGCAGCCGAAGGGGGACTAGCGGGAGGGGTGCCTACGAGCAGTACTTC. It yields the protein CASSRRGTSGRGAYEQYF.

V usage is TRBV6-5 and J usage is TRBJ2-3; 10 bases agree with TRBD1. The germline V gene has CDR1 MNHEY and CDR2 SVGAGI. The CDR3 contains 15 residues. Trimming removed 4 bases from V and 4 bases from J; junction bases left unmatched: 5. CDR3 bases: TGTGCCAGCAGTTCCGGGACAGGGGAGGCAGATACGCAGTATTTT. Translated: CASSSGTGEADTQYF.

The J gene is TRBJ2-5, the V gene TRBV9; 7 bases agree with TRBD2. J was trimmed by 5 bases and V by 0 bases; bases with no gene match: 7. The CDR3 is made up of 15 amino acids. Germline CDR1 and CDR2: SGDLS and YYNGEE. This chain's CDR3 is CASSVAGGRGETQYF. The CDR3, as DNA: TGTGCCAGCAGCGTAGCGGGGGGACGGGGGGAGACCCAGTACTTC. The whole variable domain, remainder taken from reference TRBV9 and TRBJ2-5, is DSGVTQTPKHLITATGQRVTLRCSPRSGDLSVYWYQQSLDQGLQFLIQYYNGEERAKGNILERFSAQQFPDLHSELNLSSLELGDSALYFCASSVAGGRGETQYFGPGTRLLVL.

The gene calls are TRBV18 and TRBJ2-1, with 10 bases fitting TRBD1. Germline V lookup: CDR1 KGHSH, CDR2 LQKENI. The length of the CDR3 is 15 residues. J was trimmed by 4 bases and V by 6 bases; bases with no gene match: 6. The CDR3 coding sequence is TGTGCCAGCTCTTTCCGGGACAGGGGTTACAATGAGCAGTTCTTC. Its translation is CASSFRDRGYNEQFF. The whole variable domain, remainder taken from reference TRBV18 and TRBJ2-1, is NAGVMQNPRHLVRRRGQEARLRCSPMKGHSHVYWYRQLPEEGLKFMVYLQKENIIDESGMPKERFSAEFPKEGPSILRIQQVVRGDSAAYFCASSFRDRGYNEQFFGPGTRLTVL.

A note on this clone: A read error may account for a junction end that differs from germline. The J gene is TRBJ1-2, the V gene TRBV29-1; possible D gene TRBD1, 5 bases. Germline CDR1 reads SQVTM; CDR2 reads ANQGSEA. This CDR3 is built from 11 residues. DNA of the CDR3: TGCAGCGTTGCATGGGGCGATCAGGCTGTCTTC. Translated: CSVAWGDQAVF.

This clone has just a few counts. A far larger clone is a single base away, which makes a read error likely. The same CDR3 can be traced to other DNA sequences in this sample. The rearrangement joins TRBV4-1 to TRBJ1-2; D uncertain. This CDR3 has 12 amino acids. V was trimmed by 3 bases and J by 2 bases, leaving 4 bases between them. CDR1 and CDR2 (germline): MGHRA, YSYEKL. The chain's CDR3 is CASSQTNYGYTF. In DNA, the CDR3 is TGCGCCAGCAGCCAGACAAACTATGGCTACACCTTC.

This clone was counted once. This chain joins TRBV11-2 and TRBJ2-1; 12 nucleotides match TRBD2. Germline V lookup: CDR1 SGHAT, CDR2 FQNNGV. The CDR3 sequence is 15 residues long. The J segment lost 5 bases and the V segment lost 5 bases, leaving 4 bases of the junction unmatched. The CDR3 DNA sequence: TGTGCCAGCAGCGTTACTAGCGGGGGGAACAATGAGCAGTTCTTC. As protein: CASSVTSGGNNEQFF.

The table lists this clone with a few counts. J is TRBJ2-5 and V is TRBV20-1; no firm D call. V lost 6 bases and J 5 bases, leaving 10 bases between the germline ends. Germline V gives CDR1 DFQATT, CDR2 SNEGSKA (reference sequence). CDR3 length: 11 residues. CDR3 DNA: TGCAGTGCCCCCTCCCTTGAGACCCAGTACTTC. It is translated as CSAPSLETQYF.

The table lists this clone with a few counts. The V and J genes are TRBV7-9 and TRBJ2-7, with TRBD2 as a possible D gene (6 bases). The CDR3 is 18 residues long. The germline gives CDR1 SEHNR, CDR2 FQNEAQ (reference sequence). Deletions cut 2 bases from V and 1 base from J, with 21 bases between. The CDR3 sequence is CASSLSAPSVGRSYEQYF. CDR3 DNA: TGTGCCAGCAGCTTATCGGCCCCTAGCGTAGGCCGGTCCTACGAGCAGTACTTC.

This clone was counted once. The V call is TRBV4-1, the J call TRBJ2-7, with a possible D match to TRBD2 (5 bases). Deletions cut 4 bases from V and 5 bases from J, with 21 bases between. The germline V gene encodes CDR1 MGHRA and CDR2 YSYEKL. This CDR3 region has 16 residues. The CDR3 spells CASSRSKDSPSHEQYF. As DNA, the CDR3 is TGCGCCAGCAGCCGATCGAAGGACTCGCCTAGCCACGAGCAGTACTTC.

The chain recombines TRBV7-8 with TRBJ1-2; possible D gene TRBD1, 5 bases. Germline-derived CDR1 and CDR2 are SGHVS and FQNEAQ. The CDR3 is made up of 15 amino acids. Trimming cost V 4 bases and J 1 base, with 13 bases left between them. CDR3 residues: CASSWGRRNNYGYTF. CDR3 in DNA: TGTGCCAGCAGCTGGGGCCGTAGGAATAACTATGGCTACACCTTC.

This clone is categorized as medium-sized. The rearrangement joins TRBV6-6 to TRBJ2-7; TRBD1 matches 7 bases. This CDR3 region has 14 residues. The V and J ends lost 6 bases and 2 bases, in that order; junction bases with no gene match: 7. Germline CDR1 reads MNHNY; CDR2 reads SVGAGI (reference sequence). Written as DNA, the CDR3 is TGTGCCAGCAGCCCCCAGGGGGTCCCCTACGAGCAGTACTTC. Protein product: CASSPQGVPYEQYF.

This clone is labeled medium-sized. The rearrangement uses TRBV6-1 and TRBJ1-2; weak D call: TRBD1 (6 bases). V was pared by 6 bases and J by 3 bases, with 11 bases between. Germline CDR1 reads MNHNS; CDR2 reads SASEGT. CDR3 length equals 13 residues. The CDR3 spells CASSPTGDYGYTF. The CDR3 DNA sequence: TGTGCCAGCAGCCCGACAGGTGACTATGGCTACACCTTC.

This clone ranks as large (0.1 to 1%). The chain uses TRBV6-1 and TRBJ1-2; D unresolved. The germline V and J ends were trimmed by 5 bases and 4 bases, with 8 bases remaining between them. This CDR3 contains 12 residues. In germline, CDR1 is MNHNS, CDR2 SASEGT. The DNA of the CDR3 is TGTGCCAGCAGTAAAGATCGCTATGGCTACACCTTC. Amino acids: CASSKDRYGYTF.

The V call is TRBV2, the J call TRBJ2-5; perhaps TRBD2 as D (5 bases). The J call may be mistaken, given a closer DNA end match to TRBJ2-7. CDR3 length: 14 amino acids. Germline CDR1 reads SNHLY; CDR2 reads FYNNEI. The DNA of the CDR3 is TGTGCCAGCCGATGGACCGGAGGAGTTGACGAGCAGTACTTC. This encodes CASRWTGGVDEQYF.